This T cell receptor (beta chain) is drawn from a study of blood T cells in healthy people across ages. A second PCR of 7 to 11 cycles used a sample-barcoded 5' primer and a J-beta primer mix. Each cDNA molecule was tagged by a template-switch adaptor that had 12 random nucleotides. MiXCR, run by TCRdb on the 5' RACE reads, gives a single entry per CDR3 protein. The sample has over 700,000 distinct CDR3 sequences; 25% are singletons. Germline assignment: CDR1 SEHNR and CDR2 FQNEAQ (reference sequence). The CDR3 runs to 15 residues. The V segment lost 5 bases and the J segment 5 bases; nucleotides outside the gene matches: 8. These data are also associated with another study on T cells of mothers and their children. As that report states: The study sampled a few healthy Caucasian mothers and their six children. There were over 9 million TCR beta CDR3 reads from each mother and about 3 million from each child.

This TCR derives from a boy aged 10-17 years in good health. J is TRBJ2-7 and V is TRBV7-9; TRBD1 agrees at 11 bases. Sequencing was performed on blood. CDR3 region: CASSAGTGGVHEQYF. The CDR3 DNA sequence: TGTGCCAGCAGCGCCGGGACAGGGGGAGTCCACGAGCAGTACTTC. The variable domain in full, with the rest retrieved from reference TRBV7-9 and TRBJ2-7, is DTGVSQNPRHKITKRGQNVTFRCDPISEHNRLYWYRQTLGQGPEFLTYFQNEAQLEKSRLLSDRFSAERPKGSFSTLEIQRTEQGDSAMYLCASSAGTGGVHEQYFGPGTRLTVT.